Listed below are T cell receptor beta chains from one sample, sequenced in a study of blood T cell repertoires in COVID-19. The protocol was immunoSEQ multiplex PCR, while the TCRdb copy is restricted to in-frame clones and leaves out a portion. The table records 300,000 to 350,000 clones, about nine tenths of them present only once. The sample comprised PBMCs or T cells enriched from blood (not recorded which). The receptors were gathered from a woman aged 25 to 39 who had been exposed to COVID-19. CDR3s leave out the opening cysteine and the closing phenylalanine or tryptophan. Each record gives: D gene, V gene, CDR3 protein. A D gene is named only where the DNA matches it firmly.

TRBD2 | TRBV9 | ASSPSAGGNQETQY
TRBD1 | TRBV6-5 | ASSYGTGDSYEQY
NA | TRBV27 | ASSLSAGNTEAF
TRBD2 | TRBV30 | AWSFASGAYEQY
TRBD1 | TRBV6-5 | ASNRQGVGEAF
TRBD2 | TRBV12-3/TRBV12-4 | AIGGSDTQY
NA | TRBV6-4 | ASSDGLAADTQY
TRBD1 | TRBV11-2 | ASSLWGQGAQGYT
TRBD1 | TRBV29-1 | SARTGAYDGYT
NA | TRBV4-2 | ASSQETEGGAF
TRBD1 | TRBV27 | ASSSTPRDSLYEQY
NA | TRBV19 | ASSILTGSEGQF
TRBD1 | TRBV11-2 | ASSFFRTGSEKLF
NA | TRBV18 | ASSPLGGSENSPLH